Shown below are 18 T cell receptor beta chains from a single sample sequenced in a study of shared clonotypes between healthy human individuals. Libraries were prepared by immunoSEQ multiplex PCR; TCRdb keeps only in-frame clonotypes and omits some of them. The sample holds some 2.1 million clones, about 94% seen once. Naive CD8 isolation took CD45RO-negative cells positively selected for CCR7 and excluded terminally differentiated effector memory CD45RA+ cells. The source material was naive CD8+ T cells from PBMCs. These receptors were taken from a man between 18 and 29 years old in good health. Some clones in this sample may be carry-over from other donors' samples.

This sequence joins TRBV4-1 and TRBJ2-7; unclear D gene. Germline CDR1 MGHRA, CDR2 YSYEKL. Deletions cut 4 bases from V and 0 bases from J, with 13 bases between. This CDR3 contains 15 residues. CDR3 sequence reads: CASSPNPGSSYEQYF. CDR3 in DNA: TGCGCCAGCAGCCCGAACCCAGGTAGCTCCTACGAGCAGTACTTC.

Turning to this clone: The identical CDR3 is also encoded by other nucleotide sequences in the sample. The genes are TRBV6-6 and TRBJ2-7; D may match TRBD1 or TRBD2 (5 bases each). V was pared by 3 bases and J by 6 bases, with 6 bases between. This CDR3 spans 11 amino acids. Germline V gives CDR1 MNHNY, CDR2 SVGAGI (reference sequence). For the CDR3, the DNA is TGTGCCAGCAGTTATGGGGGCGAGCAGTACTTC. Its protein is CASSYGGEQYF.

The chain couples TRBV5-1 to TRBJ2-2, with D hard to call. CDR3 length: 16 residues. Germline lookup yields CDR1 SGHRS and CDR2 YFSETQ. V dropped 0 bases and J dropped 4 bases, with 13 bases sitting between them. CDR3 sequence reads: CASSLGPELFTGELFF. DNA for the CDR3: TGCGCCAGCAGCTTGGGCCCCGAGCTGTTCACCGGGGAGCTGTTTTTT. The variable domain in full, completed from reference TRBV5-1 and TRBJ2-2, reads KAGVTQTPRYLIKTRGQQVTLSCSPISGHRSVSWYQQTPGQGLQFLFEYFSETQRNKGNFPGRFSGRQFSNSRSEMNVSTLELGDSALYLCASSLGPELFTGELFFGEGSRLTVL.

This rearrangement joins TRBV28 to TRBJ2-7; TRBD2 is a possible D gene (6 bases). Germline V gene sequence: CDR1 MDHEN, CDR2 SYDVKM. Trimming cost V 2 bases and J 5 bases, with 10 bases left between them. The CDR3 is 13 residues long. CDR3 sequence (DNA): TGTGCCAGCAGTTTACTAGGGGAGGACGAGCAGTACTTC. As protein: CASSLLGEDEQYF.

The chain uses TRBV29-1 and TRBJ2-1, with a tentative D call TRBD2 (6 bases). Germline CDR1 SQVTM, CDR2 ANQGSEA. The CDR3 has 11 residues. Trimming stripped 5 bases from V and 9 bases from J, with 11 bases between. CDR3 residues: CSVPGRGEQFF. CDR3 nucleotide sequence: TGCAGCGTTCCCGGGAGAGGTGAGCAGTTCTTC.

This clone was observed a single time. V is TRBV28 and J is TRBJ2-3, with no clear D. Per germline, CDR1 MDHEN and CDR2 SYDVKM. With 2 bases removed from V and 0 bases from J, the gap between germline ends came to 15 bases. This CDR3 region has 17 residues. DNA for the CDR3: TGTGCCAGCAGTTTACAGAGGACCTTTACTAGCACAGATACGCAGTATTTT. This sequence encodes CASSLQRTFTSTDTQYF.

This chain joins TRBV6-6 and TRBJ2-7; D not resolved. The CDR3 is made up of 13 amino acids. Germline loops: CDR1 MNHNY, CDR2 SVGAGI (reference sequence). Trimming took off 5 bases at V and 7 bases at J, with 15 bases between the two ends. CDR3 nucleotide sequence: TGTGCCAGCAGTCCAGATACCTTGGGGGAGCAGTACTTC. Translated: CASSPDTLGEQYF.

V is TRBV7-9 and J is TRBJ2-7; possibly TRBD2 for D (6 bases). With 4 bases removed from V and 0 bases from J, the gap between germline ends came to 10 bases. The CDR3 spans 14 residues. CDR1 and CDR2 (germline): SEHNR, FQNEAQ (reference sequence). CDR3: CASSSSVSSYEQYF. The DNA for the CDR3 is TGTGCCAGCAGCTCTAGCGTAAGCTCCTACGAGCAGTACTTC.

The chain combines TRBV5-4 with TRBJ2-7; maybe TRBD1 (5 bases). CDR1 and CDR2 from the germline V gene are SGHNT and YYREEE (reference sequence). The ends were cut back, 5 bases at V and 0 bases at J, with 9 bases in the middle. The CDR3 has 13 residues. The CDR3 is CASSGANSYEQYF. Written as DNA, the CDR3 is TGTGCCAGCAGTGGGGCTAACTCCTACGAGCAGTACTTC. Variable domain in full (rest from reference TRBV5-4 and TRBJ2-7): ETGVTQSPTHLIKTRGQQVTLRCSSQSGHNTVSWYQQALGQGPQFIFQYYREEENGRGNFPPRFSGLQFPNYSSELNVNALELDDSALYLCASSGANSYEQYFGPGTRLTVT.

This sequence joins TRBV28 and TRBJ2-3, with D perhaps matching TRBD1 (5 bases). Deletions cut 3 bases from V and 1 base from J, with 14 bases between. Germline V gene sequence: CDR1 MDHEN, CDR2 SYDVKM. CDR3 length: 16 residues. In DNA, the CDR3 is TGTGCCAGCAGTTTCGATAGGGGTGACCGCACAGATACGCAGTATTTT. It translates to CASSFDRGDRTDTQYF.

The chain has TRBV15 and TRBJ2-5; TRBD2 matches 9 bases. V shed 1 base and J 1 base; nucleotides not matched to a gene: 4. CDR3 length: 16 residues. Germline V CDR1 and CDR2: LNHNV, YYDKDF (reference sequence). As DNA, the CDR3 is TGTGCCACCAGCAGAGGGGGTAGCGGGAGCCAAGAGACCCAGTACTTC. It is translated as CATSRGGSGSQETQYF.

The chain carries TRBV27 and TRBJ2-1; D is possibly TRBD2 (6 bases). This CDR3 comprises 13 residues. The germline V gene has CDR1 MNHEY and CDR2 SMNVEV (reference sequence). V was shortened by 5 bases and J by 10 bases, with 15 bases between the two germline ends. Here the CDR3 reads CASSGGSYGEQFF. For the CDR3, the DNA is TGTGCCAGCAGTGGGGGGAGTTACGGGGAGCAGTTCTTC.

The chain recombines TRBV15 with TRBJ2-7; D perhaps matches TRBD1 (5 bases). V was pared by 1 base and J by 0 bases, with 19 bases between. CDR3 length equals 18 residues. Germline loops: CDR1 LNHNV, CDR2 YYDKDF (reference sequence). The CDR3 sequence is CATSRVQGMGSGSYEQYF. The DNA of the CDR3 is TGTGCCACCAGCAGAGTCCAGGGTATGGGATCGGGCTCCTACGAGCAGTACTTC.

This rearrangement joins TRBV5-1 to TRBJ2-7; tentative D call: TRBD2 (5 bases). The CDR3 loop spans 12 amino acids. The germline gives CDR1 SGHRS, CDR2 YFSETQ. V dropped 3 bases and J dropped 5 bases, with 9 bases sitting between them. The CDR3 bases are TGCGCCAGCAGCTCTCGGGGTCACGAGCAGTACTTC. The encoded protein is CASSSRGHEQYF. The variable domain in full, completed from reference TRBV5-1 and TRBJ2-7, reads KAGVTQTPRYLIKTRGQQVTLSCSPISGHRSVSWYQQTPGQGLQFLFEYFSETQRNKGNFPGRFSGRQFSNSRSEMNVSTLELGDSALYLCASSSRGHEQYFGPGTRLTVT.

The CDR3 nucleotides read TGTGCCAGCAGCCAATTCCGGGCCTCTGGAAACACCATATATTTT. Translated: CASSQFRASGNTIYF. The V call is TRBV4-2, the J call TRBJ1-3; no firm D call. This CDR3 has 15 residues. From germline, CDR1 is LGHNA and CDR2 YNFKEQ. Trimming removed 2 bases at V and 0 bases at J, with 8 bases between.

The rearrangement links TRBV7-2 to TRBJ1-1, with TRBD1 matching 7 bases. Germline V gene sequence: CDR1 SGHTA, CDR2 FQGNSA. Trimming at V came to 8 bases and at J to 3 bases, leaving 6 bases not matched to a gene. This CDR3 comprises 13 residues. The CDR3 spells CASWDRSDTEAFF. Written as DNA, the CDR3 is TGTGCCAGCTGGGACAGATCAGACACTGAAGCTTTCTTT.

The J gene is TRBJ2-1, the V gene TRBV14, with D perhaps TRBD1 (6 bases). The germline CDR1 and CDR2 sequences are SGHDN and FVKESK. The CDR3 extends over 16 amino acids. V shed 3 bases and J shed 3 bases, with 15 bases lying between them. The CDR3 DNA is TGTGCCAGCAGCCATATAAGGGACAAACGCTACAATGAGCAGTTCTTC. As protein: CASSHIRDKRYNEQFF.

The rearrangement uses TRBV7-9 and TRBJ2-2, with 14 bases matching TRBD2. This CDR3 comprises 17 residues. From germline, CDR1 is SEHNR and CDR2 FQNEAQ (reference sequence). The trim removed 8 bases at V and 3 bases at J, leaving 8 bases unmatched. CDR3 coding DNA: TGTGCCAGCCCCCGGGGACTAGCGGGAGAAGACACCGGGGAGCTGTTTTTT. It is translated as CASPRGLAGEDTGELFF.